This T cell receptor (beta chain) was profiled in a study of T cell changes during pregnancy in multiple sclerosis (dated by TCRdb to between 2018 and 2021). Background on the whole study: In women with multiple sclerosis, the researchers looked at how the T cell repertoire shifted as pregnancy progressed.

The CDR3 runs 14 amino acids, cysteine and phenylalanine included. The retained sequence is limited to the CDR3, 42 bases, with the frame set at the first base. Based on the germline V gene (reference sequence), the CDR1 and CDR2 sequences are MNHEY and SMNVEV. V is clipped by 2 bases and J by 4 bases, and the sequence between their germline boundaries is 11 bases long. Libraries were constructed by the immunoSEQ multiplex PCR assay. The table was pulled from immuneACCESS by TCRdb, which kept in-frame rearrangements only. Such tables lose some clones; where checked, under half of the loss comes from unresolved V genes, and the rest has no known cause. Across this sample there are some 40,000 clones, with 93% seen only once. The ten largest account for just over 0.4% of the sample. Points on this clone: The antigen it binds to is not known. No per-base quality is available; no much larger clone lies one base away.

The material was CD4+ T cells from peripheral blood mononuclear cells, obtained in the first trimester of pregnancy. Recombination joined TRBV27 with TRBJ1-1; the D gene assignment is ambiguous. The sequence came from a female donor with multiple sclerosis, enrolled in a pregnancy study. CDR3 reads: CASSLNSISTEAFF. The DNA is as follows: TGTGCCAGCAGTTTAAACAGTATAAGCACTGAAGCTTTCTTT.